This TCR beta chain is from a study of shared clonotypes between healthy human individuals. Study-wide results and limits: Sharing of clonotypes among donors was expected to vary with sequencing depth.

Caucasian adults residing in Nashville, Tennessee made up all the donors. CD4+ cells yielded CD45RA+ naive and CD45RA-negative memory subsets. Comment on this clone: Its antigen is not known. This specimen includes other DNA sequences encoding the same CDR3.

Several immunoSEQ 96-well plates shared each subset's DNA, each plate a replicate. Sequencing used immunoSEQ multiplex PCR; TCRdb keeps in-frame clones, though not all of them. The sample shows 2 million to 2.5 million clones, under 95% of them seen only once. This CDR3 is 14 amino acids long. The germline gives CDR1 SGHRS, CDR2 YFSETQ. Trimming cost V 0 bases and J 3 bases, with 10 bases left between them. The chain uses TRBV5-1 and TRBJ2-7, with D unresolved. This clonotype originated in a man between 18 and 35 years old in good health. Some clones in this sample may be carry-over from other donors' samples. Specimen: naive CD4+ T cells from PBMCs. The subset here: CD45RA+ positively selected. CDR3 amino acids: CASSLDRSLYEQYF. Written as DNA, the CDR3 is TGCGCCAGCAGCTTGGACAGATCTCTCTACGAGCAGTACTTC.